The sequence of this T cell receptor beta chain was determined in a study of shared clonotypes between healthy human individuals. Clones were sequenced by immunoSEQ multiplex PCR, and TCRdb holds only the in-frame ones, with some missing. The sample holds approximately 710,000 clones, roughly 87% seen once. Germline values: CDR1 MDHEN, CDR2 SYDVKM. Trimming removed 3 bases at V and 8 bases at J, with 5 bases between. The CDR3 consists of 11 residues. The source material was memory CD8+ T cells from PBMCs. Sample subset: CD45RO+ cells pooled with CCR7-negative TemRA cells. The clonotype was recovered from a man younger than 30 in good health. Some clones in this sample may be carry-over from other donors' samples. The gene calls are TRBV28 and TRBJ2-1; unclear D gene. CDR3 in amino acids: CASSFSDEQFF. The CDR3 coding sequence is TGTGCCAGCAGTTTCAGTGATGAGCAGTTCTTC. Based on the CDR3 plus reference TRBV28 and TRBJ2-1, the full variable domain is DVKVTQSSRYLVKRTGEKVFLECVQDMDHENMFWYRQDPGLGLRLIYFSYDVKMKEKGDIPEGYSVSREKKERFSLILESASTNQTSMYLCASSFSDEQFFGPGTRLTVL.